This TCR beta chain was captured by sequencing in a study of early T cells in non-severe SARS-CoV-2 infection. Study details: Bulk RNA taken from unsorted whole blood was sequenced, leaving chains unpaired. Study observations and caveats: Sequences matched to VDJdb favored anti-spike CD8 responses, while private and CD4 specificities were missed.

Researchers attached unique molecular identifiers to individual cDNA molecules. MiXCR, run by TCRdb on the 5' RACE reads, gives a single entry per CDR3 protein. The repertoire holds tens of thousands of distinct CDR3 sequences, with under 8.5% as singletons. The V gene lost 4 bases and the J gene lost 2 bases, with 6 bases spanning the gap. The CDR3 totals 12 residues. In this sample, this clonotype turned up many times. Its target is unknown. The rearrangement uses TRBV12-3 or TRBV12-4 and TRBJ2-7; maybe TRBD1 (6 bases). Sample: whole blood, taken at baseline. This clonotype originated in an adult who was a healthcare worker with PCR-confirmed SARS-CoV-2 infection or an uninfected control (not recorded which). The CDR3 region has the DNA TGTGCCAGCAGTTACAGGGCCTACGAGCAGTACTTC. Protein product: CASSYRAYEQYF.